The next 30 T cell receptor beta chains were all read from a single sample in a study of T cell responses to AZD1222 COVID-19 vaccine. TCRdb's table, derived via immunoSEQ multiplex PCR, lists solely in-frame clones and lacks some. This sample has more than 110,000 clones; almost 95% occur once, and the top ten carry around 3.3%. The sequencing used peripheral blood, collected 28 days after the second AZD1222 dose. The receptors here all came from an adult who received the AZD1222 COVID-19 vaccine.

V is TRBV3-1 (or the pseudogene TRBV3-2) and J is TRBJ2-1; D is unresolved. Germline V gene lookup returns CDR1 LGHDT and CDR2 YNNKEL (reference sequence). The ends were cut back, 4 bases at V and 0 bases at J, with 7 bases in the middle. The CDR3 runs 14 residues. Written as DNA, the CDR3 is TGTGCCAGCAGCCTCCAGAGCTCCTACAATGAGCAGTTCTTC. Translation: CASSLQSSYNEQFF.

The chain has TRBV28 and TRBJ1-4, with D uncertain. The CDR3 loop spans 13 amino acids. V shed 5 bases and J shed 7 bases, with 11 bases lying between them. Germline-derived CDR1 and CDR2 are MDHEN and SYDVKM. The CDR3 reads CASSRPTGEKLFF. In DNA, the CDR3 is TGTGCCAGCAGTCGCCCGACCGGTGAAAAACTGTTTTTT.

The V gene is TRBV7-2, the J gene TRBJ1-2, with 8 bases identical to TRBD1. Germline CDR1 reads SGHTA; CDR2 reads FQGNSA. J gave up 6 bases and V 10 bases, and 16 bases lay outside the gene matches. CDR3 size: 15 residues. CDR3 sequence reads: CAIDIGDRGWNGYTF. CDR3 bases: TGTGCCATCGATATCGGAGACAGGGGTTGGAATGGCTACACCTTC. Full variable domain (remainder filled in from reference TRBV7-2 and TRBJ1-2): GAGVSQSPSNKVTEKGKDVELRCDPISGHTALYWYRQSLGQGLEFLIYFQGNSAPDKSGLPSDRFSAERTGGSVSTLTIQRTQQEDSAVYLCAIDIGDRGWNGYTFGSGTRLTVV.

This chain links TRBV27 with TRBJ1-4, with a weak D call TRBD1 (5 bases). Germline V gives CDR1 MNHEY, CDR2 SMNVEV (reference sequence). Trimming took 5 bases from V and 4 from J, leaving 11 bases between them. The length of the CDR3 is 14 residues. The CDR3 here is CASSPRGGNEKLFF. CDR3 in DNA: TGTGCCAGCAGTCCCCGCGGGGGTAATGAAAAACTGTTTTTT.

This chain connects TRBV7-9 to TRBJ2-7, with D possibly being TRBD1 or TRBD2 (5 bases each). The ends were cut back, 4 bases at V and 2 bases at J, with 12 bases in the middle. The CDR3 consists of 14 residues. Germline assignment: CDR1 SEHNR and CDR2 FQNEAQ (reference sequence). CDR3 sequence: CASSSIEGPYEQYF. The CDR3 coding sequence is TGTGCCAGCAGCTCCATTGAGGGGCCCTACGAGCAGTACTTC.

The CDR3 reads CASSRGELAGQETQYF. The CDR3 nucleotides are TGTGCCAGCAGCCGGGGGGAACTAGCGGGACAAGAGACCCAGTACTTC. The chain is built from TRBV3-1 (or the pseudogene TRBV3-2) and TRBJ2-5; TRBD2 agrees at 10 bases. The CDR3 consists of 16 residues. Trimming removed 4 bases from V and 2 bases from J; junction bases left unmatched: 7. CDR1 LGHDT and CDR2 YNNKEL come from the germline V gene (reference sequence).

In nucleotides, the CDR3 is TGTGCCAGCAGCTTCAGCCCGGACCCTAACTATGGCTACACCTTC. Translating it yields CASSFSPDPNYGYTF. V usage is TRBV11-2 and J usage is TRBJ1-2; D unclear. This CDR3 region has 15 residues. Germline-derived CDR1 and CDR2 are SGHAT and FQNNGV. The germline V and J ends were trimmed by 3 bases and 0 bases, with 11 bases remaining between them. The full variable domain, rest sourced from reference TRBV11-2 and TRBJ1-2, is EAGVAQSPRYKIIEKRQSVAFWCNPISGHATLYWYQQILGQGPKLLIQFQNNGVVDDSQLPKDRFSAERLKGVDSTLKIQPAKLEDSAVYLCASSFSPDPNYGYTFGSGTRLTVV.

The rearrangement joins TRBV5-6 to TRBJ2-3; 10 bases fit TRBD2. CDR1 and CDR2 from the germline V gene are SGHDT and YYEEEE. The CDR3 spans 16 residues. Unmatched junction bases numbered 9, after V lost 4 bases and J lost 4 bases. This chain's CDR3 is CASSLGLAGVSDTQYF. In nucleotides, the CDR3 is TGTGCCAGCAGCCTGGGTCTAGCGGGAGTTTCAGATACGCAGTATTTT.

The J gene is TRBJ2-7, the V gene TRBV11-2, with 12 nucleotides matching TRBD2. J was trimmed by 0 bases and V by 5 bases; bases with no gene match: 5. Germline CDR1 and CDR2: SGHAT and FQNNGV. This CDR3 contains 16 residues. Here the CDR3 reads CASSAGTSGSSYEQYF. Written as DNA, the CDR3 is TGTGCCAGCAGCGCGGGGACTAGCGGGTCCTCCTACGAGCAGTACTTC.

The chain uses TRBV2 and TRBJ1-4; D ambiguous. Germline assignment: CDR1 SNHLY and CDR2 FYNNEI. V dropped 6 bases and J dropped 6 bases, with 11 bases sitting between them. CDR3 length equals 13 residues. The DNA for the CDR3 is TGTGCCAGCAGCCCCGACCTGGATGAAAAACTGTTTTTT. Translation gives CASSPDLDEKLFF.

The chain uses TRBV10-1 and TRBJ1-4; D remains unclear. The CDR3 consists of 13 residues. Germline CDR1 reads WNHNN; CDR2 reads SYGVQD (reference sequence). The V end was cut by 6 bases, the J end by 3 bases, with 8 bases between. CDR3 coding DNA: TGCGCCAGCAGAGCCGGGCCTAATGAAAAACTGTTTTTT. Protein sequence: CASRAGPNEKLFF.

This clone was observed a few times. This chain connects TRBV28 to TRBJ1-2; D unclear. V lost 6 bases to trimming and J lost 8 bases, with 22 bases between them. Germline-derived CDR1 and CDR2 are MDHEN and SYDVKM. This CDR3 comprises 15 residues. This CDR3 is CASSPHPGSVEGYTF. The CDR3 coding sequence is TGTGCCAGCAGCCCACACCCCGGGTCTGTGGAAGGCTACACCTTC.

The chain couples TRBV20-1 to TRBJ2-7, with no clear D. The V and J ends lost 3 bases and 5 bases respectively, with 8 bases between them. This CDR3 region has 11 residues. CDR1 DFQATT and CDR2 SNEGSKA come from the germline V gene (reference sequence). CDR3: CSASSGHEQYF. The CDR3 DNA follows: TGCAGTGCTAGCTCAGGCCACGAGCAGTACTTC.

This sequence joins TRBV5-4 and TRBJ2-3, with TRBD2 matching over 9 bases. The V gene's germline CDR1 is SGHNT and CDR2 YYREEE (reference sequence). The CDR3 runs 14 residues. The V and J ends lost 4 bases and 8 bases, in that order; junction bases with no gene match: 8. Here the CDR3 reads CASSSSGSVGTQYF. In nucleotides, the CDR3 is TGTGCCAGCAGCAGTAGCGGGAGTGTCGGTACGCAGTATTTT.

The V and J genes are TRBV4-3 and TRBJ2-1, with TRBD2 matching 13 bases. Looked up from germline, CDR1 is LGHNA and CDR2 is YSLEER. This CDR3 has 18 amino acids. Losses at the gene ends were 2 bases for V and 6 bases for J; bases not matched to a gene: 10. The CDR3 is CASSQSHRTSGSINEQFF. In DNA form, the CDR3 reads TGCGCCAGCAGCCAATCCCATAGGACTAGCGGGAGCATCAATGAGCAGTTCTTC.

This chain connects TRBV27 to TRBJ1-6, with a tentative D call TRBD1 (6 bases). Between the trimmed V and J ends, which lost 5 bases and 3 bases, there was a span of 14 bases. This CDR3 comprises 16 residues. CDR1 and CDR2 (germline): MNHEY, SMNVEV (reference sequence). The CDR3 reads CASSAPRGGYNSPLHF. The CDR3 DNA sequence: TGTGCCAGCAGTGCCCCTAGAGGGGGCTATAATTCACCCCTCCACTTT.

This sequence joins TRBV11-3 and TRBJ2-1; a weak D match, TRBD2 (5 bases). The ends were cut back, 0 bases at V and 6 bases at J, with 12 bases in the middle. The length of the CDR3 is 15 residues. Germline lookup yields CDR1 SGHNT and CDR2 YENEEA. The CDR3 coding sequence is TGTGCCAGCAGCTTAGATCTTCCGGGGTCCAATGAGCAGTTCTTC. This translates into CASSLDLPGSNEQFF.

The gene calls are TRBV7-9 and TRBJ2-3; 10 bases agree with TRBD2. Losses at the gene ends were 5 bases for V and 1 base for J; bases not matched to a gene: 6. Germline-derived CDR1 and CDR2 are SEHNR and FQNEAQ (reference sequence). This CDR3 has 16 residues. CDR3 amino acids: CASSPGLAERTDTQYF. DNA of the CDR3: TGTGCCAGCAGCCCAGGACTAGCGGAACGCACAGATACGCAGTATTTT.

This clone was detected only once. The rearrangement uses TRBV12-5 and TRBJ2-5; 10 nucleotides agree with TRBD2. V trimming: 7 bases; J trimming: 1 base; junction bases outside the gene matches: 15. The germline V gene encodes CDR1 LGHNT and CDR2 FRNRAP. CDR3 length equals 18 residues. The CDR3 DNA follows: TGTGCTAGTGCTACTCAGCGGGAGGGCCTATTTGGCCAAGAGACCCAGTACTTC. Amino acid sequence: CASATQREGLFGQETQYF.

The chain is built from TRBV9 and TRBJ1-1; D is possibly TRBD1 (5 bases). Looked up from germline, CDR1 is SGDLS and CDR2 is YYNGEE. The CDR3 contains 16 residues. V was pared by 4 bases and J by 4 bases, with 20 bases between. The CDR3 coding sequence is TGTGCCAGCAGCCCCAGGAGGGGCCCCGCGGGCACTGAAGCTTTCTTT. This translates into CASSPRRGPAGTEAFF.

This rearrangement joins TRBV4-2 to TRBJ1-2; D is unclear. CDR1 LGHNA and CDR2 YNFKEQ come from the germline V gene. This CDR3 has 15 residues. Trimming pared 0 bases from V and 4 bases from J, leaving 12 bases between. CDR3 protein: CASSQEPKVGYGYTF. CDR3 DNA: TGTGCCAGCAGCCAAGAACCCAAAGTAGGCTATGGCTACACCTTC.

The J gene is TRBJ1-3, the V gene TRBV18; D is uncertain. This CDR3 has 17 residues. Germline V lookup: CDR1 KGHSH, CDR2 LQKENI. V was shortened by 3 bases and J by 2 bases, with 17 bases between the two germline ends. CDR3 residues: CASSPVGDGTAGNTIYF. The CDR3 DNA is TGTGCCAGCTCACCCGTCGGAGACGGCACAGCTGGAAACACCATATATTTT.

The V and J genes are TRBV12-5 and TRBJ1-1, with D hard to call. V lost 0 bases to trimming and J lost 7 bases, with 3 bases between them. The CDR3 totals 11 residues. Looked up from germline, CDR1 is LGHNT and CDR2 is FRNRAP. The CDR3 DNA reads as TGTGCTAGTGGTTTGGTGGGTGAAGCTTTCTTT. Protein: CASGLVGEAFF.

The CDR3 protein is CASKRTRNTGELFF. The CDR3 DNA reads TGTGCCAGCAAAAGGACTAGGAACACCGGGGAGCTGTTTTTT. V is TRBV6-5 and J is TRBJ2-2; 7 nucleotides line up with TRBD2. V was pared by 7 bases and J by 1 base, with 3 bases of the junction left unmatched. The germline gives CDR1 MNHEY, CDR2 SVGAGI. The CDR3 length is 14 residues.

This sequence joins TRBV7-2 and TRBJ2-1; no clear D gene. In germline, CDR1 is SGHTA, CDR2 FQGNSA. This CDR3 has 14 amino acids. Trimming left V 2 bases short and J 4 bases short, with 9 bases between. The chain's CDR3 is CASSLIEGYNEQFF. DNA of the CDR3: TGTGCCAGCAGCTTAATTGAAGGGTACAATGAGCAGTTCTTC.

The chain links TRBV14 to TRBJ1-1; no reliable D call. The CDR3 covers 14 residues. Germline V lookup: CDR1 SGHDN, CDR2 FVKESK. V lost 3 bases to trimming and J lost 0 bases, with 8 bases between them. The CDR3 here is CASSQVHMNTEAFF. The CDR3 region has the DNA TGTGCCAGCAGCCAGGTACACATGAACACTGAAGCTTTCTTT.

J is TRBJ2-1 and V is TRBV5-4; 10 bases fit TRBD2. The CDR3 covers 14 residues. The germline V gene has CDR1 SGHNT and CDR2 YYREEE (reference sequence). The ends lost 4 bases at V and 8 bases at J; junction bases unmatched: 6. The CDR3 region has the DNA TGTGCCAGCAGCCAGGGACTAGCGTCGGATGAGCAGTTCTTC. Protein product: CASSQGLASDEQFF.

V gene TRBV9 combines with J gene TRBJ2-3; TRBD1 or TRBD2 may be the D gene (5 bases each). The CDR3 loop spans 15 amino acids. Germline values: CDR1 SGDLS, CDR2 YYNGEE. Deletions cut 0 bases from V and 1 base from J, with 9 bases between. The CDR3 protein is CASSVGQGGTDTQYF. CDR3 sequence (DNA): TGTGCCAGCAGCGTAGGCCAGGGAGGCACAGATACGCAGTATTTT.

This clone was found a few times. The chain combines TRBV7-9 with TRBJ2-7, with 10 bases that match TRBD2. The CDR3 has 16 amino acids. J lost 1 base, V lost 4 bases, and 7 bases had no gene match. Looked up from germline, CDR1 is SEHNR and CDR2 is FQNEAQ (reference sequence). Here the CDR3 reads CASSSPPSGSSYEQYF. In DNA form, the CDR3 reads TGTGCCAGCAGCTCCCCTCCTAGCGGGAGTTCCTACGAGCAGTACTTC.

The V gene is TRBV28, the J gene TRBJ1-1; D not certain. Trimming took 6 bases from V and 1 from J, leaving 3 bases between them. Germline V CDR1 and CDR2: MDHEN, SYDVKM. The CDR3 runs to 11 residues. In DNA form, the CDR3 reads TGTGCCAGCAGCAAGAACACTGAAGCTTTCTTT. Translation: CASSKNTEAFF.